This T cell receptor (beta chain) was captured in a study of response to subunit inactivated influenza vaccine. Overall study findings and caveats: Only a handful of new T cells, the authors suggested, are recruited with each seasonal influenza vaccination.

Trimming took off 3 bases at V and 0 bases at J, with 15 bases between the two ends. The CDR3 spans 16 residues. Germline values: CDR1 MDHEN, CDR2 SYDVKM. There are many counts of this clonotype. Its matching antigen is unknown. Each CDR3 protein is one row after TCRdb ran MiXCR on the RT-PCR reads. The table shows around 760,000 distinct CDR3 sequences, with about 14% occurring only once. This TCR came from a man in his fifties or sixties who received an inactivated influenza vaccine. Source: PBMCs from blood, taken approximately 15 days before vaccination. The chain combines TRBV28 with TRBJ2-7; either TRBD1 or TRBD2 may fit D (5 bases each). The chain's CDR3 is CASSLDAGTGSYEQYF. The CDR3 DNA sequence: TGTGCCAGCAGTTTGGACGCCGGGACGGGCTCCTACGAGCAGTACTTC.